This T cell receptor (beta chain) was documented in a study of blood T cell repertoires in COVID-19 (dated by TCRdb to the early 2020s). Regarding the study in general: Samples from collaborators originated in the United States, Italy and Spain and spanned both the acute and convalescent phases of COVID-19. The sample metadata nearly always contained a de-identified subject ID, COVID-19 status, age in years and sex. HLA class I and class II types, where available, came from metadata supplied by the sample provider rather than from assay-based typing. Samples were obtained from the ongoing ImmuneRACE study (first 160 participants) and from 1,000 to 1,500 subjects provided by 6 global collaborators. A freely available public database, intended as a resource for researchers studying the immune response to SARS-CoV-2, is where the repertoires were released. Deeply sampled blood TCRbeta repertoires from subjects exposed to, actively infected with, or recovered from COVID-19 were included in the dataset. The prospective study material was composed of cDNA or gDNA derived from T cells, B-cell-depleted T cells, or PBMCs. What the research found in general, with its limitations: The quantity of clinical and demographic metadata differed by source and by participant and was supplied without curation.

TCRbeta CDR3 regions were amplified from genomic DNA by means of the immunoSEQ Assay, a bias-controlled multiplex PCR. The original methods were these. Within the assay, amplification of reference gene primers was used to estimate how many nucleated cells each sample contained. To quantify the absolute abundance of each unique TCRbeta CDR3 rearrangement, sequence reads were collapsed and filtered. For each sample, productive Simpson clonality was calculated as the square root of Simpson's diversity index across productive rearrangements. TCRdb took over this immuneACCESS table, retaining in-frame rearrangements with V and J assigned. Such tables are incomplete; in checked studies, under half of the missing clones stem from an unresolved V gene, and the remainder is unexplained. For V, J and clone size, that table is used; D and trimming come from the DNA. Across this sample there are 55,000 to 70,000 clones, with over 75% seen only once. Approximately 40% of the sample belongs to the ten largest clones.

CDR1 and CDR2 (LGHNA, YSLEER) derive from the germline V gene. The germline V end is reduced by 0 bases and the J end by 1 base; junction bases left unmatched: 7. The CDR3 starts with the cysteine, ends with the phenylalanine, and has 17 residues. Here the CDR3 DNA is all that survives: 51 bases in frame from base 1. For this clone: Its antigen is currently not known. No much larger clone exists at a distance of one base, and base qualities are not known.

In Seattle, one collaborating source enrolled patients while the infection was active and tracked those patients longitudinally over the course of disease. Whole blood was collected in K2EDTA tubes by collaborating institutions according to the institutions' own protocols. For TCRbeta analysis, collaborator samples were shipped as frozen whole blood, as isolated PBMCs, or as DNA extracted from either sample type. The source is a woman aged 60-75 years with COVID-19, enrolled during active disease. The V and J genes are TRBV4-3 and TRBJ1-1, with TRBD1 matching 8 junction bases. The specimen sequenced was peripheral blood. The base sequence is TGCGCCAGCAGCCAAGAAATTGGGACAGGACCGAACACTGAAGCTTTCTTT. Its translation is CASSQEIGTGPNTEAFF.